This TCR beta chain was profiled in a study of blood T cell repertoires in COVID-19. Study details: COVID-19 samples collected from the United States, Italy and Spain covered acute and convalescent phases. PBMCs, B-cell-depleted T cells, or T cells were the source of the cDNA or gDNA that made up the material.

The CDR3 is 14 residues long. CDR1 and CDR2 (germline): MNHEY, SVGAGI. The trim removed 10 bases at V and 4 bases at J, leaving 9 bases unmatched. Methods used by the authors: Nucleated cell number was recorded as an estimate derived from reference gene primer amplification. Assay: immunoSEQ multiplex PCR; the TCRdb copy retains only in-frame clones and omits some. The DNA was the basis for D and trimming; V, J and clone size are from that table. The sample shows tens of thousands of clones, about nine tenths of them seen only once. The source material was peripheral blood. This chain uses TRBV6-5 with TRBJ2-5; TRBD2 aligns across 10 bases. The clonotype comes from a man between 65 and 79 years old with acute or convalescent COVID-19. The CDR3 loop is CATKAGGPVETQYF. Written as DNA, the CDR3 is TGTGCCACTAAAGCGGGAGGGCCCGTAGAGACCCAGTACTTC.